Shown below are 16 T cell receptor beta chains from a single sample sequenced in a study of regulatory T cells in long-lasting Graves disease. Time point in this sample: persistent/refractory GD, antithyroid drugs over 5 years with positive TRAb. RNA from PBMCs was the source of the TCR library. In building TCR beta libraries, iRepertoire HTBI primers were used together with Arm-PCR of CDR3 regions. One entry per CDR3 protein, called by TCRdb with MiXCR from the multiplex PCR reads. The sample records approximately 400,000 distinct CDR3 sequences, around 24% being singletons. Sample: peripheral blood mononuclear cells (PBMCs), taken when the disease was refractory, from a patient treated with antithyroid drugs. Receptors were obtained from a female donor with Graves disease.

The chain has TRBV5-6 and TRBJ1-2; 8 bases map to TRBD1. The germline gives CDR1 SGHDT, CDR2 YYEEEE. CDR3 size: 16 residues. The trim removed 5 bases at V and 3 bases at J, leaving 12 bases unmatched. The CDR3 DNA sequence: TGTGCCAGCAGGCTGGACAGGGCGGGGATCGACTATGGCTACACCTTC. Its translation is CASRLDRAGIDYGYTF.

As concerns this clonotype: A much bigger clone sits one base away, suggesting this may be a read error. The chain uses TRBV15 and TRBJ1-2; D call uncertain. CDR1 is LNHNV, CDR2 YYDKDF, per germline (reference sequence). CDR3 length: 16 residues. The CDR3 here is CTTSKSTLGKLYGYTF. In DNA form, the CDR3 reads TGTACCACCAGCAAGTCAACGCTGGGGAAACTCTATGGCTACACCTTC. Supplemented by reference TRBV15 and TRBJ1-2, the full variable domain reads DAMVIQNPRYQVTQFGKPVTLSCSQTLNHNVMYWYQQKSSQAPKLLFHYYDKDFNNEADTPDNFQSRRPNTSFCFLDIRSPGLGDTAMYLCTTSKSTLGKLYGYTFGSGTRLTVV.

The chain links TRBV28 to TRBJ2-1; 7 nucleotides line up with TRBD2. Germline assignment: CDR1 MDHEN and CDR2 SYDVKM. This CDR3 spans 15 amino acids. V lost 6 bases to trimming and J lost 2 bases; unmatched junction nucleotides: 7. The CDR3 coding sequence is TGTGCCAGCAGCCTTACTAGCGAGGCCTACAATGAGCAGTTCTTC. This gives the protein CASSLTSEAYNEQFF.

V usage is TRBV10-3 and J usage is TRBJ2-7; 12 bases map to TRBD2. The germline V gene has CDR1 ENHRY and CDR2 SYGVKD. The CDR3 extends over 14 amino acids. V was pared by 10 bases and J by 4 bases, with 8 bases of the junction left unmatched. As DNA, the CDR3 is TGTGCCACCGTGACTAGCGGGAGAGGTTACGAGCAGTACTTC. Protein product: CATVTSGRGYEQYF.

This chain joins TRBV7-8 and TRBJ2-1; D may be TRBD2 (5 bases). V was cut by 4 bases and J by 0 bases, with 13 bases left in between. From germline, CDR1 is SGHVS and CDR2 FQNEAQ. This CDR3 region has 16 residues. CDR3 coding DNA: TGTGCCAGCAGCTCTCCGACGGGGAGCTCCTACAATGAGCAGTTCTTC. Translated, it gives CASSSPTGSSYNEQFF.

The rearrangement joins TRBV19 to TRBJ1-2; D is unclear. V lost 3 bases to trimming and J lost 8 bases, with 10 bases between them. Germline loops: CDR1 LNHDA, CDR2 SQIVND (reference sequence). The CDR3 contains 12 residues. In DNA form, the CDR3 reads TGTGCCAGTAGTATCCAGTGGGCCGGCTACACCTTC. Translation: CASSIQWAGYTF.

This clonotype was detected many times. The rearrangement joins TRBV12-3 or TRBV12-4 to TRBJ1-1; 8 nucleotides line up with TRBD1. Unmatched junction bases numbered 9, after V lost 5 bases and J lost 4 bases. The CDR3 has 15 amino acids. The CDR3 sequence is CASSEGQGLLTEAFF. Here the CDR3 DNA reads TGTGCCAGCAGTGAAGGACAGGGCCTCCTCACTGAAGCTTTCTTT.

Comments on this clonotype: A far larger clone is only one base removed, so a read error is likely. The chain has TRBV10-3 and TRBJ1-1; TRBD1 might be the D (5 bases). The V end was cut by 5 bases, the J end by 6 bases, with 13 bases between. The CDR3 totals 13 residues. In germline, CDR1 is ENHRY, CDR2 SYGVKD. The CDR3 region is CAISSPGSAEAFF. CDR3 in DNA: TGTGCCATCAGTTCCCCAGGGTCCGCTGAAGCTTTCTTT.

V is TRBV5-1 and J is TRBJ2-7; 9 nucleotides align to TRBD2. The V gene end was trimmed by 2 bases and the J gene end by 2 bases; junction bases not matched to a gene: 2. The CDR3 consists of 14 residues. Per the germline V gene, CDR1 is SGHRS and CDR2 is YFSETQ. CDR3 in DNA: TGCGCCAGCAGCTTATCTAGCGGGACCTACGAGCAGTACTTC. Protein product: CASSLSSGTYEQYF.

This clonotype was detected many times. The chain links TRBV2 to TRBJ2-7, with D perhaps matching TRBD1 or TRBD2 (5 bases each). This CDR3 comprises 14 residues. Trimming cost V 6 bases and J 6 bases, with 18 bases left between them. Germline V CDR1 and CDR2: SNHLY, FYNNEI. The CDR3 is CASSAGTTGGEQYF. CDR3 nucleotides: TGTGCCAGCAGCGCCGGGACCACCGGCGGCGAGCAGTACTTC.

This chain joins TRBV7-2 and TRBJ2-2; 7 bases are a match to TRBD2. Germline V gene lookup returns CDR1 SGHTA and CDR2 FQGNSA. V dropped 1 base and J dropped 4; count of bases not matched to a gene: 3. The CDR3 has 15 amino acids. DNA for the CDR3: TGTGCCAGCAGCTTAGACGGGAGGACCACCGGGGAGCTGTTTTTT. This sequence encodes CASSLDGRTTGELFF. Filled out from reference TRBV7-2 and TRBJ2-2, the complete variable domain reads GAGVSQSPSNKVTEKGKDVELRCDPISGHTALYWYRQSLGQGLEFLIYFQGNSAPDKSGLPSDRFSAERTGGSVSTLTIQRTQQEDSAVYLCASSLDGRTTGELFFGEGSRLTVL.

This clonotype has more than one count but fewer than ten. The CDR3, as DNA: TGTGCCAGCTCACCACCAAACCGGGACAGGGACGAGCAGTACTTC. Its translation is CASSPPNRDRDEQYF. J is TRBJ2-7 and V is TRBV18, with 9 bases fitting TRBD1. This CDR3 spans 15 amino acids. J lost 5 bases, V lost 0 bases, and 5 bases had no gene match. The germline V gene encodes CDR1 KGHSH and CDR2 LQKENI.

In its sample, this clonotype was seen many times. This chain uses TRBV9 with TRBJ2-7; D assignment may be TRBD1 or TRBD2 (5 bases each). CDR1 is SGDLS, CDR2 YYNGEE, per germline. The V end lost 0 bases, the J end lost 7 bases, and 17 bases lay between the germline ends. This CDR3 has 15 residues. CDR3 in DNA: TGTGCCAGCAGCGTAGAGGTGGACCCTTGGGGGGAGCAGTACTTC. The encoded protein is CASSVEVDPWGEQYF.

In the case of this clonotype: One junction end does not reproduce the germline sequence, and a read error may be involved. The chain uses TRBV19 and TRBJ2-1; D is uncertain. The CDR3 has 17 amino acids. Germline CDR1 reads LNHDA; CDR2 reads SQIVND (reference sequence). The CDR3 sequence: CASSISSGQLPYNGQFF. Here the CDR3 DNA reads TGTGCCAGTAGTATTAGCTCGGGTCAACTCCCCTACAATGGGCAGTTCTTC.

In this sample, this clonotype turned up a few times. V gene TRBV6-2 or TRBV6-3 combines with J gene TRBJ2-7; D perhaps matches TRBD2 (5 bases). Germline assignment: CDR1 MNHEY and CDR2 SVGEGT. V lost 5 bases, J lost 0 bases, and 14 bases lay in between. The CDR3 contains 15 residues. The CDR3, as DNA: TGTGCCAGCAGTGTGGAGGCTGGAGCCTCCTACGAGCAGTACTTC. Encoded protein: CASSVEAGASYEQYF.

In its sample, this clonotype was seen a few times. The V gene is TRBV7-8, the J gene TRBJ2-7; the D gene is possibly TRBD1 (5 bases). Per the germline V gene, CDR1 is SGHVS and CDR2 is FQNEAQ. The CDR3 is 14 amino acids. Trimming shortened V by 5 bases and J by 2 bases, and 13 bases separated the two germline ends. This CDR3 is CASSPMGLAYEQYF. The CDR3 nucleotides are TGTGCCAGCAGCCCAATGGGGCTAGCCTACGAGCAGTACTTC.